One and the same sample provided the 16 T cell receptor beta chains below, sequenced in a study of vaccination effects on CD4 cells after COVID-19. Some clones are missing from TCRdb's copy, which holds only in-frame ones; the method was immunoSEQ multiplex PCR. The sample has roughly 45,000 clones, around 78% seen once. Their specific antigens are unknown. Pools of viral peptides were used by the ViraFEST assay to expand antigen-specific CD4+ T cells ahead of sequencing. Researchers isolated CD4+ T cells once about eleven days of culture had elapsed. Vaccinated participants had no history of SARS-CoV-2 infection and tested negative for nucleocapsid antibodies. The sample in question was CD4+ T cells from PBMCs cultured with SARS-CoV-2 spike peptides, obtained before COVID-19 vaccination. These TCRs come from a human donor who received a COVID-19 vaccine.

J is TRBJ1-1 and V is TRBV27; D is possibly TRBD1 (5 bases). The germline V gene has CDR1 MNHEY and CDR2 SMNVEV (reference sequence). Trimming removed 9 bases at V and 1 base at J, with 12 bases between. The CDR3 is 13 residues long. CDR3 in amino acids: CARGRQSNTEAFF. The CDR3 coding sequence is TGTGCCAGGGGACGACAGTCGAACACTGAAGCTTTCTTT.

In this sample, this clone turned up once. The rearrangement links TRBV20-1 to TRBJ1-1, with D hard to call. This CDR3 contains 11 residues. The V and J ends lost 3 bases and 11 bases respectively, with 13 bases between them. Germline assignment: CDR1 DFQATT and CDR2 SNEGSKA (reference sequence). DNA of the CDR3: TGCAGTGCTAGTGGAGGGCACTGGGCTTTCTTT. This encodes CSASGGHWAFF.

V usage is TRBV18 and J usage is TRBJ1-1; D is undetermined. Germline V lookup: CDR1 KGHSH, CDR2 LQKENI. V lost 5 bases and J lost 8, with 18 bases in between. The CDR3 loop spans 14 amino acids. The CDR3 loop reads CASSFKPQDIEAFF. CDR3 in DNA: TGTGCCAGCTCATTTAAGCCCCAAGACATCGAAGCTTTCTTT. Full variable domain (outside the CDR3, taken from reference TRBV18 and TRBJ1-1): NAGVMQNPRHLVRRRGQEARLRCSPMKGHSHVYWYRQLPEEGLKFMVYLQKENIIDESGMPKERFSAEFPKEGPSILRIQQVVRGDSAAYFCASSFKPQDIEAFFGQGTRLTVV.

The CDR3 DNA follows: TGTGCCACCAGTGACCCCTCGGACAGGGGGCAAGATACGCAGTATTTT. Its translation: CATSDPSDRGQDTQYF. The rearrangement uses TRBV24-1 and TRBJ2-3, with 11 bases fitting TRBD1. After removal of 4 bases from V and 5 bases from J, the junction contained 7 bases not matched to a gene. Germline V gene sequence: CDR1 KGHDR, CDR2 SFDVKD. This CDR3 is built from 16 residues.

This clone was seen once. This chain connects TRBV5-1 to TRBJ2-1, with D perhaps matching TRBD2 (7 bases). V lost 4 bases and J lost 8, with 16 bases in between. The CDR3 length is 14 residues. Germline CDR1 SGHRS, CDR2 YFSETQ. In nucleotides, the CDR3 is TGCGCCAGCAGCGGGACTACAGGGCACGATGAGCAGTTCTTC. Protein product: CASSGTTGHDEQFF.

This rearrangement joins TRBV3-1 (or the pseudogene TRBV3-2) to TRBJ2-3, with unresolved D. CDR1 is LGHDT, CDR2 YNNKEL, per germline (reference sequence). CDR3 length: 13 amino acids. Trimming took off 3 bases at V and 2 bases at J, with 6 bases between the two ends. CDR3 nucleotides: TGTGCCAGCAGCCAGGGTCTCACAGATACGCAGTATTTT. Translating it yields CASSQGLTDTQYF.

The CDR3: CASSTGGQGARELFF. The DNA of the CDR3 is TGTGCCAGCAGCACCGGTGGACAGGGGGCACGGGAGCTGTTTTTT. This sequence joins TRBV5-4 and TRBJ2-2; 11 nucleotides align to TRBD1. The CDR3 extends over 15 amino acids. Losses at the gene ends were 4 bases for V and 9 bases for J; bases not matched to a gene: 8. Germline CDR1 reads SGHNT; CDR2 reads YYREEE (reference sequence).

The table lists this clone with a few counts. The gene calls are TRBV6-1 and TRBJ2-1, with D uncertain. Trimming took 2 bases from V and 0 from J, leaving 8 bases between them. This CDR3 has 15 amino acids. Germline assignment: CDR1 MNHNS and CDR2 SASEGT. This CDR3 reads CASSEYTVSYNEQFF. CDR3 DNA: TGTGCCAGCAGTGAATACACAGTCTCCTACAATGAGCAGTTCTTC.

Written as DNA, the CDR3 is TGCGCCAGCAGCTTGATTCCGGGACAGGGGGCCTACAATGAGCAGTTCTTC. Protein product: CASSLIPGQGAYNEQFF. The V call is TRBV5-1, the J call TRBJ2-1, with 11 bases that match TRBD1. The V and J ends lost 1 base and 2 bases, in that order; junction bases with no gene match: 5. Germline V lookup: CDR1 SGHRS, CDR2 YFSETQ. The CDR3 runs to 17 residues.

The sample holds a few counts of this clone. This CDR3 is CASRSPGAGNTIYF. As DNA, the CDR3 is TGTGCCAGCAGATCTCCAGGGGCTGGAAACACCATATATTTT. The gene calls are TRBV27 and TRBJ1-3; TRBD1 might be the D (6 bases). The CDR3 runs to 14 residues. V lost 6 bases to trimming and J lost 2 bases, with 11 bases between them. Germline lookup yields CDR1 MNHEY and CDR2 SMNVEV (reference sequence).

The V gene is TRBV21-1, the J gene TRBJ1-6. TRBV21-1 corresponds to a pseudogene. This CDR3 comprises 19 residues. For the CDR3, the DNA is TGTGCCAGCAGCAAAGCGCGGGGAGACCGGGGCTCCTATAATTCACCCCTCCACTTT. It is translated as CASSKARGDRGSYNSPLHF.

The chain has TRBV15 and TRBJ1-4, with TRBD1 identical over 9 bases. V gave up 1 base and J gave up 5 bases; unmatched junction bases: 2. The CDR3 length is 15 residues. Germline V gives CDR1 LNHNV, CDR2 YYDKDF (reference sequence). The CDR3 DNA sequence: TGTGCCACCAGCAGAGGCGGGACAGGGAATGAAAAACTGTTTTTT. It codes for CATSRGGTGNEKLFF.

The J gene is TRBJ1-4, the V gene TRBV30; the D gene is possibly TRBD1 (5 bases). The CDR3 spans 14 residues. The V end lost 3 bases, the J end lost 3 bases, and 11 bases lay between the germline ends. Germline loops: CDR1 GTSNPN, CDR2 SVGIG (reference sequence). In nucleotides, the CDR3 is TGTGCCTGGAGCGTAACAGGTGCTAATGAAAAACTGTTTTTT. Amino acids: CAWSVTGANEKLFF.

V and J are TRBV6-6 and TRBJ2-5, with D perhaps matching TRBD2 (7 bases). The CDR3 contains 14 residues. Germline CDR1 is MNHNY and CDR2 is SVGAGI (reference sequence). V lost 5 bases and J lost 4, with 14 bases in between. In nucleotides, the CDR3 is TGTGCCAGCAGTAGGGGGGGGCGCGGAGAGACCCAGTACTTC. Translation: CASSRGGRGETQYF.

The rearrangement links TRBV9 to TRBJ2-5; D might be TRBD2 (7 bases). This CDR3 is 15 amino acids long. In germline, CDR1 is SGDLS, CDR2 YYNGEE. The V end lost 3 bases, the J end lost 5 bases, and 17 bases lay between the germline ends. This chain's CDR3 is CASSGPPGGRETQYF. CDR3 DNA: TGTGCCAGCAGCGGCCCCCCGGGGGGCCGGGAGACCCAGTACTTC.

The chain uses TRBV2 and TRBJ1-6; the D is unclear. This CDR3 spans 13 amino acids. The V gene's germline CDR1 is SNHLY and CDR2 FYNNEI. Trimming stripped 8 bases from V and 10 bases from J, with 15 bases between. CDR3 bases: TGTGCCAGCGCTTTGGGCCAAGGGTCACCCCTCCACTTT. It translates to CASALGQGSPLHF.